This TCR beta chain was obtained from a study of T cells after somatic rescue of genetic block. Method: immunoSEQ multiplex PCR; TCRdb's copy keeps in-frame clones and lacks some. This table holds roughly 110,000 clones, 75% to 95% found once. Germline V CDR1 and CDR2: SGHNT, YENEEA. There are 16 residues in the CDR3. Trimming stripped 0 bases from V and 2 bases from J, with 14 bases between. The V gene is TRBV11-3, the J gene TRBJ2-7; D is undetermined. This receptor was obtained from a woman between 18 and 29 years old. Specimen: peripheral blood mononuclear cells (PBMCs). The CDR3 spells CASSLDGLGGAYEQYF. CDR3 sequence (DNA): TGTGCCAGCAGCTTAGATGGTCTCGGCGGCGCCTACGAGCAGTACTTC.